This paragraph covers one T cell receptor beta chain sequence. What it binds is not known. This sample is drawn from a study of blood T cells in healthy people across ages. Study-wide results and caveats: PBMCs went unsorted, and a conclusive naive versus antigen-experienced comparison was therefore prevented.

The CDR3 contains 15 residues. Trimming cost V 6 bases and J 0 bases, with 14 bases left between them. Per germline, CDR1 MNHEY and CDR2 SVGAGI. A J-beta primer mix and a sample-barcoded 5' primer were used in a second PCR of about 7 to 12 cycles. A tag from a template-switch adaptor with 12 random nucleotides marked each cDNA molecule. Sequencing yielded, for each sample, at least 3 million paired-end reads carrying CDR3. TCRdb processed the 5' RACE reads anew with MiXCR; each CDR3 protein has one entry. Here the sample spans under 2 million distinct CDR3 sequences, roughly 30% being singletons. Total RNA was extracted at no less than 6 micrograms per sample.

The chain employs TRBV6-5 and TRBJ1-1; tentative D call: TRBD1 (6 bases). What was sequenced was blood. The TCR was taken from a woman younger than 45 in good health. CDR3 in amino acids: CASRNTGPMNTEAFF. The CDR3, as DNA: TGTGCCAGCAGAAACACAGGGCCGATGAACACTGAAGCTTTCTTT.